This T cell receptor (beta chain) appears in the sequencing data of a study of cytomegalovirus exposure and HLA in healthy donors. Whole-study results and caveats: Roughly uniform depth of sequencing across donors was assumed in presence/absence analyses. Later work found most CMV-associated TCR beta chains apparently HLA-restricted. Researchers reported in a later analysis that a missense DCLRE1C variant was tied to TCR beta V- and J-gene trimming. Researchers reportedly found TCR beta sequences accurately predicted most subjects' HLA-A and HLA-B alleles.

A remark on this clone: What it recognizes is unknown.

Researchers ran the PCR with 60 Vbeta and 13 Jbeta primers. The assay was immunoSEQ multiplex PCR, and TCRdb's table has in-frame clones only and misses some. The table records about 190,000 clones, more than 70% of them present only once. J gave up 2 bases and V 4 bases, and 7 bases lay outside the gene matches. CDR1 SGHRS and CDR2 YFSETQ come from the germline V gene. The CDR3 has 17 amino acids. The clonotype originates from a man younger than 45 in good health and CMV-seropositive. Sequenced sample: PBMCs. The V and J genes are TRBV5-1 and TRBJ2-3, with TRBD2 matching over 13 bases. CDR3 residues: CASSGLTSGGPTDTQYF. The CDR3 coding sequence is TGCGCCAGCAGCGGGCTGACTAGCGGGGGGCCCACAGATACGCAGTATTTT.